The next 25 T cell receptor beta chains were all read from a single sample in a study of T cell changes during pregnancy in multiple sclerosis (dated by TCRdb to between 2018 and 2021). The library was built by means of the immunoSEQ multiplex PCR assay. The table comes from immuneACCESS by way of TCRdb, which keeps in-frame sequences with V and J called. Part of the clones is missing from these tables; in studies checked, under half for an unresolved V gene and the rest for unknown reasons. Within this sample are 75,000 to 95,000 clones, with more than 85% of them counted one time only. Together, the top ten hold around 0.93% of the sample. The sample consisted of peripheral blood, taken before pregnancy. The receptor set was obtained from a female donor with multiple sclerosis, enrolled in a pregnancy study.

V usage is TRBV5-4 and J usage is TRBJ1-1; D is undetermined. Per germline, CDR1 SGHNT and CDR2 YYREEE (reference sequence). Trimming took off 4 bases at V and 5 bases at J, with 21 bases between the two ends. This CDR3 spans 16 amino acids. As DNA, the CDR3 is TGTGCCAGCAGCCCCTTTTTTAACGGGGTTCAGACTGAAGCTTTCTTT. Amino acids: CASSPFFNGVQTEAFF.

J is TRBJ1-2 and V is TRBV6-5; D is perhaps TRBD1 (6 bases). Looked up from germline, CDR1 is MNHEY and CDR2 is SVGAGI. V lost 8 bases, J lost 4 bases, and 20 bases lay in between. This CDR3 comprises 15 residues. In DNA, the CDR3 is TGTGCCAGCCGTCGGAACCGGGACACAATCTATGGCTACACCTTC. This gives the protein CASRRNRDTIYGYTF.

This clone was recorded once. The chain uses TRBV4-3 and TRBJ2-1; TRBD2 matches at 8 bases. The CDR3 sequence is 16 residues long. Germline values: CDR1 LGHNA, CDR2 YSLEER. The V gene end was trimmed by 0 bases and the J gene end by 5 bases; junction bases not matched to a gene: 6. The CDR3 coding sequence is TGCGCCAGCAGCCAAGATAGGGCGGGGGGCGACAATGAGCAGTTCTTC. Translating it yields CASSQDRAGGDNEQFF.

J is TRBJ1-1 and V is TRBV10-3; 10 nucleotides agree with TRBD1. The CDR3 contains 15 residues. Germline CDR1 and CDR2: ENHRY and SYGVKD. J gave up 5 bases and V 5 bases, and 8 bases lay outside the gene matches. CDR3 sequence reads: CAISKADRGPTEAFF. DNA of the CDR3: TGTGCCATCAGTAAAGCAGACAGGGGGCCAACTGAAGCTTTCTTT.

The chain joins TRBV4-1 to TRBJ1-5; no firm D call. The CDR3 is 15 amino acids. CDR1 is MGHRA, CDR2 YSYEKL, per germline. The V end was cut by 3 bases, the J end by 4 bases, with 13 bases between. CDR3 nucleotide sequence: TGCGCCAGCAGCCAGCCTAGCGTACCGAATCAGCCCCAGCATTTT. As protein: CASSQPSVPNQPQHF.

CDR3 nucleotide sequence: TGTGCCAGCAGTTTAGCGAGCGGGCAAGGAGGCTACGAGCAGTACTTC. Encoded protein: CASSLASGQGGYEQYF. This chain connects TRBV28 to TRBJ2-7; TRBD2 might be the D (6 bases). Germline V gene sequence: CDR1 MDHEN, CDR2 SYDVKM. V lost 2 bases and J 3 bases, leaving 17 bases between the germline ends. This CDR3 has 16 residues. The entire variable domain, with the rest obtained from reference TRBV28 and TRBJ2-7, is as follows: DVKVTQSSRYLVKRTGEKVFLECVQDMDHENMFWYRQDPGLGLRLIYFSYDVKMKEKGDIPEGYSVSREKKERFSLILESASTNQTSMYLCASSLASGQGGYEQYFGPGTRLTVT.

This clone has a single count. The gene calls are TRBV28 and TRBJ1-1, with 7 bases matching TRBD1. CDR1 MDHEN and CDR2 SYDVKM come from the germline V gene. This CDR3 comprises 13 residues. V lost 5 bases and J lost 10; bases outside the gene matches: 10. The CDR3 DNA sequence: TGTGCCAGCAGTCCCCAGGGGGTTGCTTCAGCTTTCTTT. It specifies CASSPQGVASAFF.

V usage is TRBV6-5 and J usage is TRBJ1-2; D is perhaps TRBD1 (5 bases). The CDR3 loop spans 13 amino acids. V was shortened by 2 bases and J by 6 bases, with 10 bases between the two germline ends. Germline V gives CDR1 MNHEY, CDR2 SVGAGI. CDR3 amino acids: CASSYGALDGYTF. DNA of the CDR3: TGTGCCAGCAGTTACGGGGCCCTTGATGGCTACACCTTC.

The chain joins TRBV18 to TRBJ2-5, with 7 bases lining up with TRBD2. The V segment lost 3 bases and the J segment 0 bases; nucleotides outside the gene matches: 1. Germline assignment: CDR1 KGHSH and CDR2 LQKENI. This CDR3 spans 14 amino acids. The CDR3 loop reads CASSPGLHQETQYF. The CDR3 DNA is TGTGCCAGCTCACCGGGACTACACCAAGAGACCCAGTACTTC.

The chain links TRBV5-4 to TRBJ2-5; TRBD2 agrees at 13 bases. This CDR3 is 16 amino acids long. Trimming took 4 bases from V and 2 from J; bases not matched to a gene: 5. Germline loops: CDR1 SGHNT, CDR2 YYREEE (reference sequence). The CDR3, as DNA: TGTGCCAGCAGCACGGGACTAGCGGGGAGTCAAGAGACCCAGTACTTC. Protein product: CASSTGLAGSQETQYF. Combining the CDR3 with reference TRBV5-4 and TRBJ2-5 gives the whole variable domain ETGVTQSPTHLIKTRGQQVTLRCSSQSGHNTVSWYQQALGQGPQFIFQYYREEENGRGNFPPRFSGLQFPNYSSELNVNALELDDSALYLCASSTGLAGSQETQYFGPGTRLLVL.

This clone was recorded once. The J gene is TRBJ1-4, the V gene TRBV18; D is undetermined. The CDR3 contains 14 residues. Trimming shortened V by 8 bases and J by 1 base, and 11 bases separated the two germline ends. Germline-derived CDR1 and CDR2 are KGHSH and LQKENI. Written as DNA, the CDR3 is TGTGCCAGCCGAGGAAGGAGAACTAATGAAAAACTGTTTTTT. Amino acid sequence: CASRGRRTNEKLFF.

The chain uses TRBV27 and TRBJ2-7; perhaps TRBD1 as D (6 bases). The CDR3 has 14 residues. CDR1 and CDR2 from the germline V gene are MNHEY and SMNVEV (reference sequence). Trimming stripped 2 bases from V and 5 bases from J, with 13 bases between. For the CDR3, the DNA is TGTGCCAGCAGTTTAACCAGGGGAGTCGACGAGCAGTACTTC. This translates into CASSLTRGVDEQYF.

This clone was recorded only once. The CDR3 DNA sequence: TGTGCCAGCAGTTCCATGGGCCCAGGGAACTATGGCTACACCTTC. Translation gives CASSSMGPGNYGYTF. J is TRBJ1-2 and V is TRBV27; D is possibly TRBD1 (5 bases). Trimming shortened V by 4 bases and J by 2 bases, and 14 bases separated the two germline ends. CDR3 length equals 15 residues. Germline V gene lookup returns CDR1 MNHEY and CDR2 SMNVEV (reference sequence).

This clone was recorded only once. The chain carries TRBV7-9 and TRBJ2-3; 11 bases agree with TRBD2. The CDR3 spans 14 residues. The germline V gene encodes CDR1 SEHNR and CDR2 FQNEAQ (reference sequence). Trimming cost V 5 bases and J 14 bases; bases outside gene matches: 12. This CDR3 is CASSASSGRFQAYF. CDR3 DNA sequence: TGTGCCAGCAGCGCATCTAGCGGGAGGTTTCAAGCGTATTTT.

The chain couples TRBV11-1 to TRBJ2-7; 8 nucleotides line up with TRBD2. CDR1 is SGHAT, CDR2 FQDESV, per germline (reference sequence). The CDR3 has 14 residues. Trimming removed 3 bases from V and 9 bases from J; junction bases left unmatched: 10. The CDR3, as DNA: TGTGCCAGCAGCTTTAGTTACGGGGGGGCCCGGCAGTACTTC. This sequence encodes CASSFSYGGARQYF.

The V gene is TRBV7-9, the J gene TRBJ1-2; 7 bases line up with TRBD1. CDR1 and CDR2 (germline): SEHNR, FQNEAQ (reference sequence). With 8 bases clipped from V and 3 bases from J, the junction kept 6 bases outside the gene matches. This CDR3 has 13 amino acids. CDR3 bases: TGTGCCAGCCGAAGGGGGCAGGACTATGGCTACACCTTC. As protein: CASRRGQDYGYTF.

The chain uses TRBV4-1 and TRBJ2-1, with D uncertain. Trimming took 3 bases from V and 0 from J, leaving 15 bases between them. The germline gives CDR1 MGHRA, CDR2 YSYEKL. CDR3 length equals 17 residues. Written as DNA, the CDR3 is TGCGCCAGCAGCCACACCCTCTCTAGTTTCTCCTACAATGAGCAGTTCTTC. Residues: CASSHTLSSFSYNEQFF.

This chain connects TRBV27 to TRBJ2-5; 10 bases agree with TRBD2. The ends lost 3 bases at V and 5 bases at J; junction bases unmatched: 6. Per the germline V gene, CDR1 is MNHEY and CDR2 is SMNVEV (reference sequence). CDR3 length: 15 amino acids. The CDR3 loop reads CASSFGAGGQETQYF. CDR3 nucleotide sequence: TGTGCCAGCAGTTTCGGAGCGGGAGGGCAGGAGACCCAGTACTTC.

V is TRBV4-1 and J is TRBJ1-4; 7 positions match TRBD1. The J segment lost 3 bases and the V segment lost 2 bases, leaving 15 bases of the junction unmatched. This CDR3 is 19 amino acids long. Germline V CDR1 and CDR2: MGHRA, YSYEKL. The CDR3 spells CASSQRTGGGYMANEKLFF. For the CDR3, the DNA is TGCGCCAGCAGCCAAAGGACGGGAGGGGGCTATATGGCTAATGAAAAACTGTTTTTT.

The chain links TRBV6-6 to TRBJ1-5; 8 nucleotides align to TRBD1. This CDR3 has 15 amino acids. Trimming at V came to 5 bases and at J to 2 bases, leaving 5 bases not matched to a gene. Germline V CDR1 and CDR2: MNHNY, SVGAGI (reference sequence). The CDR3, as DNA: TGTGCCAGCAGTGCAGGGGGCTTGGGCAATCAGCCCCAGCATTTT. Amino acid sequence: CASSAGGLGNQPQHF.

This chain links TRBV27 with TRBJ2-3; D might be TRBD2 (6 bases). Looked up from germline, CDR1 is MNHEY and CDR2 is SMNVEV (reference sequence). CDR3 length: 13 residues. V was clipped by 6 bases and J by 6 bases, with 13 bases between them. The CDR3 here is CASSLNRGDTQYF. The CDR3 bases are TGTGCCAGCAGCTTGAACCGGGGGGATACGCAGTATTTT.

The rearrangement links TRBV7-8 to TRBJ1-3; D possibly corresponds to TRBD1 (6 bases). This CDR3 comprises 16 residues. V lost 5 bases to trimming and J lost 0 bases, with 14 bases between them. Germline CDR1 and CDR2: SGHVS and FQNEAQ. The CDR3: CASSQLRGSSGNTIYF. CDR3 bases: TGTGCCAGCAGCCAGCTCAGGGGTAGCTCTGGAAACACCATATATTTT.

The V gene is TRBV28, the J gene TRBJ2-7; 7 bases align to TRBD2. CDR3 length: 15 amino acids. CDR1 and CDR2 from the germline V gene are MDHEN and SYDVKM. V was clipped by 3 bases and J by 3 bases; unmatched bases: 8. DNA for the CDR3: TGTGCCAGCAGTTTTTGGACTAGAGGGGTCTACGAGCAGTACTTC. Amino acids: CASSFWTRGVYEQYF.

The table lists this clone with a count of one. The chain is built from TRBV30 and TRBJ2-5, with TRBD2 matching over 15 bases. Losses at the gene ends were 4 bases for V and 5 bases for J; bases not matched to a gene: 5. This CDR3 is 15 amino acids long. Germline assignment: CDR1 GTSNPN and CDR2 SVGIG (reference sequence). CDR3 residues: CAWTPGTSGRETQYF. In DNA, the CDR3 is TGTGCCTGGACTCCCGGGACTAGCGGGAGGGAGACCCAGTACTTC.

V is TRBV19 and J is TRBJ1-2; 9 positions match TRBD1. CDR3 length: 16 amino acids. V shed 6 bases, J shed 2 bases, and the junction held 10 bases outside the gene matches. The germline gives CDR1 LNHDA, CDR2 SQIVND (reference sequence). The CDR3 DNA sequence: TGTGCCAGTAGGGCCGGGACAGGGCAGGGGAACTATGGCTACACCTTC. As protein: CASRAGTGQGNYGYTF.